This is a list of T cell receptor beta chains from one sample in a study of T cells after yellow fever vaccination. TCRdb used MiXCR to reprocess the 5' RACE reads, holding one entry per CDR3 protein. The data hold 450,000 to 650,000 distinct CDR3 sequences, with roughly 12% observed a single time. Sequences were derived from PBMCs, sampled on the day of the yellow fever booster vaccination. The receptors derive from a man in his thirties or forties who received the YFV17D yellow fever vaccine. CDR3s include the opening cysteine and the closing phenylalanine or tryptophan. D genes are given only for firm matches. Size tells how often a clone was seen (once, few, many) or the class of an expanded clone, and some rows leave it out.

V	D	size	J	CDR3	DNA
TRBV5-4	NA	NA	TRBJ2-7	CASSREQGQDEQYF	TGTGCCAGCAGTCGGGAACAGGGCCAGGACGAGCAGTACTTC
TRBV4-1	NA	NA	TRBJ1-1	CASRGPGRTHTEAFF	TGCGCCAGCAGGGGTCCGGGACGGACACACACTGAAGCTTTCTTT
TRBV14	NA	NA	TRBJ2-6	CASSNSLGANVLTF	TGTGCCAGCAGCAACTCCCTGGGGGCCAACGTCCTGACTTTC
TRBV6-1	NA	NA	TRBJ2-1	CASSPQGVRYNEQFF	TGTGCCAGCAGCCCTCAGGGTGTTCGCTACAATGAGCAGTTCTTC
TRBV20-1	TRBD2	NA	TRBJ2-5	CSAPLAGGLETQYF	TGCAGTGCTCCACTAGCGGGAGGGCTCGAGACCCAGTACTTC
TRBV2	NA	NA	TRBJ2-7	CASSEPEQYF	TGTGCCAGCAGTGAGCCCGAGCAGTACTTC
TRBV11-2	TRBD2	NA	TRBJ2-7	CASSLVRLVSGRQSSYEQYF	TGTGCCAGCAGCTTAGTCCGACTAGTGAGCGGGAGGCAAAGCTCCTACGAGCAGTACTTC
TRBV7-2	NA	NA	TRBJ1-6	CASSRPGASNSPLHF	TGTGCCAGCAGCCGGCCGGGCGCCTCTAATTCACCCCTCCACTTT
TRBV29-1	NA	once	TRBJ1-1	CSVGRQLNTEAFF	TGCAGCGTTGGTCGCCAGCTGAACACTGAAGCTTTCTTT
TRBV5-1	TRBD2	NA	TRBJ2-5	CASSLSLAGVRETQYF	TGCGCCAGCAGCTTATCGCTAGCGGGAGTTAGGGAGACCCAGTACTTC
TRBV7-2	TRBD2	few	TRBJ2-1	CAKSLAGYNEQFF	TGTGCCAAATCCCTAGCGGGGTACAATGAGCAGTTCTTC
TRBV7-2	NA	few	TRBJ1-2	CASSLDGPGVYGYTF	TGTGCCAGCAGCTTAGATGGGCCAGGGGTCTATGGCTACACCTTC
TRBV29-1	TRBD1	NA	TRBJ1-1	CSVLQGWDTEAFF	TGCAGCGTCCTACAGGGGTGGGACACTGAAGCTTTCTTT
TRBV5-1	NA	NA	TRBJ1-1	CASHMDSTMNTEAFF	TGCGCCAGCCATATGGACAGCACCATGAACACTGAAGCTTTCTTT
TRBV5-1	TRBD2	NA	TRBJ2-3	CASSLGLAGGPSTDTQYF	TGCGCCAGCAGCTTGGGGCTAGCGGGAGGACCGAGTACAGATACGCAGTATTTT
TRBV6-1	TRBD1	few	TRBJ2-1	CASRDGQGDFYNEQFF	TGTGCCAGCAGAGACGGACAGGGCGACTTCTACAATGAGCAGTTCTTC
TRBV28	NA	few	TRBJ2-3	CASSLSQGTDTQYF	TGTGCCAGCAGTTTATCCCAGGGAACAGATACGCAGTATTTT
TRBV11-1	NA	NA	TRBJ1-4	CASSPHRMGGLNEKLFF	TGTGCCAGCAGCCCGCATCGAATGGGCGGACTTAATGAAAAACTGTTTTTT
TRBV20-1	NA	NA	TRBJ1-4	CSASPTATNEKLFF	TGCAGTGCTAGTCCGACAGCAACTAATGAAAAACTGTTTTTT
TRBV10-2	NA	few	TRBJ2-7	CASSTLRDGGTYEQYF	TGCGCCAGCAGCACCCTCCGGGACGGAGGGACCTACGAGCAGTACTTC
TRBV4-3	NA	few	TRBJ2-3	CASSQDRYQRSSTDTQYF	TGCGCCAGCAGCCAAGATAGGTATCAGAGATCTAGCACAGATACGCAGTATTTT
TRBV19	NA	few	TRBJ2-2	CASSPAGATGELFF	TGTGCCAGTAGTCCAGCCGGGGCCACCGGGGAGCTGTTTTTT
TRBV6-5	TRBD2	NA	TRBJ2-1	CASSSSRSSGSRNEQFF	TGTGCCAGCAGTTCCTCCCGCTCTAGCGGGAGTCGGAATGAGCAGTTCTTC
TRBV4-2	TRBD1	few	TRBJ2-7	CASSQANGQGLEQYF	TGTGCCAGCAGCCAAGCGAACGGACAGGGTCTCGAGCAGTACTTC
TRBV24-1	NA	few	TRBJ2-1	CATSDPRGGTYNEQFF	TGTGCCACCAGTGACCCTAGGGGCGGGACCTACAATGAGCAGTTCTTC
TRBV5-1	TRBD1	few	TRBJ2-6	CASSSGQGSVIAGANVLTF	TGCGCCAGCAGCTCGGGACAGGGATCTGTAATTGCCGGGGCCAACGTCCTGACTTTC
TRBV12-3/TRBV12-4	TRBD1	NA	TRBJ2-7	CASGPTGFNSYEQYF	TGTGCCAGCGGCCCGACAGGGTTTAACTCCTACGAGCAGTACTTC
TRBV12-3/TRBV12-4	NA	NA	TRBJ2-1	CASSFGLAFEQFF	TGTGCCAGCAGTTTTGGCCTAGCTTTTGAGCAGTTCTTC
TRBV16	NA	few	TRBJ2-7	CARGDGNYEQYF	TGTGCCAGGGGGGACGGTAACTACGAGCAGTACTTC
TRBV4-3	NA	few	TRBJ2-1	CASSQDTGSEPGKDNEQFF	TGCGCCAGCAGCCAAGATACCGGGTCTGAGCCCGGGAAGGACAATGAGCAGTTCTTC
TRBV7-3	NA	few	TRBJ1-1	CASSQGGSAEAFF	TGTGCCAGCAGCCAAGGGGGGTCCGCTGAAGCTTTCTTT
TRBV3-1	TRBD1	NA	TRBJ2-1	CASSQRRTGLSSYNEQFF	TGTGCCAGCAGCCAACGAAGGACAGGTTTAAGCTCCTACAATGAGCAGTTCTTC
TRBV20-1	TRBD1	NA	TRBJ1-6	CSASRGPLNSPLHF	TGCAGTGCTTCCAGGGGGCCTCTGAATTCACCCCTCCACTTT
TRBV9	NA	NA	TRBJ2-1	CASSVGSQNNEQFF	TGTGCCAGCAGCGTAGGGTCTCAAAACAATGAGCAGTTCTTC
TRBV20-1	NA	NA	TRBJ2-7	CSANMMHEQYF	TGCAGTGCAAACATGATGCACGAGCAGTACTTC